Below, 21 T cell receptor beta chains from the same sample are listed, as sequenced in a study of blood T cell repertoires in COVID-19 (dated by TCRdb to between 2020 and 2021). The library was built by means of the immunoSEQ multiplex PCR assay. TCRdb mirrors the immuneACCESS table, restricted to in-frame sequences. Some clones are absent from its copies; in checked studies, under half trace to an unresolved V gene, and the reason for the others is unknown. The sample table lists about 90,000 clones, 70% to 90% of them with a count of one. The ten largest clones capture 3.4% of the sample. Sequenced sample: peripheral blood. The receptors derive from a man aged 45-65 years with acute or convalescent COVID-19.

In nucleotides, the CDR3 is TGCGCCAGCAGTGTGGGAGCGGAAGAGACCCAGTACTTC. Translated: CASSVGAEETQYF. This sequence joins TRBV10-1 and TRBJ2-5; perhaps TRBD2 as D (5 bases). Trimming left V 4 bases short and J 3 bases short, with 9 bases between. The CDR3 has 13 amino acids. Per germline, CDR1 WNHNN and CDR2 SYGVQD (reference sequence).

The CDR3 loop reads CASSRDRGSTGNTIYF. The CDR3 region has the DNA TGTGCCAGCAGCCGGGACAGGGGGAGTACTGGAAACACCATATATTTT. The J gene is TRBJ1-3, the V gene TRBV7-2; 11 bases map to TRBD1. The CDR3 sequence is 16 residues long. V dropped 5 bases and J dropped 2; count of bases not matched to a gene: 5. In germline, CDR1 is SGHTA, CDR2 FQGNSA.

V is TRBV19 and J is TRBJ2-5; no reliable D call. This CDR3 region has 13 residues. Germline CDR1 LNHDA, CDR2 SQIVND (reference sequence). V lost 7 bases, J lost 2 bases, and 11 bases lay in between. CDR3 sequence reads: CASNAQPQETQYF. The CDR3 DNA sequence: TGTGCCAGTAACGCACAGCCTCAAGAGACCCAGTACTTC.

The chain links TRBV24-1 to TRBJ2-1, with 12 bases aligning to TRBD1. Germline V gives CDR1 KGHDR, CDR2 SFDVKD. V was clipped by 5 bases and J by 6 bases; unmatched bases: 10. The CDR3 covers 17 residues. The CDR3 here is CATSVEPGQGARNEQFF. The CDR3, as DNA: TGTGCCACCAGTGTCGAACCGGGACAGGGGGCGCGCAATGAGCAGTTCTTC.

V usage is TRBV28 and J usage is TRBJ2-1, with D perhaps matching TRBD1 (6 bases). The CDR3 length is 12 residues. Looked up from germline, CDR1 is MDHEN and CDR2 is SYDVKM. Between the trimmed V and J ends, which lost 6 bases and 6 bases, there was a span of 9 bases. Written as DNA, the CDR3 is TGTGCCAGCAGGGACAGTTTCAATGAGCAGTTCTTC. Protein sequence: CASRDSFNEQFF.

This chain links TRBV5-6 with TRBJ1-3, with TRBD1 matching over 8 bases. J gave up 9 bases and V 6 bases, and 14 bases lay outside the gene matches. The CDR3 consists of 15 residues. Germline loops: CDR1 SGHDT, CDR2 YYEEEE. CDR3 DNA: TGTGCCAGCACCCAATCCACAGGGGGTGCGTCCACCATATATTTT. This sequence encodes CASTQSTGGASTIYF.

The chain joins TRBV10-3 to TRBJ1-2; perhaps TRBD1 as D (5 bases). Trimming took off 4 bases at V and 2 bases at J, with 11 bases between the two ends. The CDR3 has 14 amino acids. Per germline, CDR1 ENHRY and CDR2 SYGVKD. The CDR3 region has the DNA TGTGCCATCAGTGTCGGCAGGGCAAACTATGGCTACACCTTC. Its translation is CAISVGRANYGYTF.

The chain uses TRBV27 and TRBJ2-5; D possibly corresponds to TRBD2 (7 bases). CDR1 and CDR2 from the germline V gene are MNHEY and SMNVEV (reference sequence). V dropped 5 bases and J dropped 5 bases, with 21 bases sitting between them. The CDR3 covers 16 residues. CDR3 nucleotide sequence: TGTGCCAGCAGTCCCGTGGGGGGGCCCAGAGGGGAGACCCAGTACTTC. Amino acids: CASSPVGGPRGETQYF.

The chain combines TRBV24-1 with TRBJ2-3, with D perhaps matching TRBD1 (6 bases). This CDR3 has 16 amino acids. V was trimmed by 9 bases and J by 4 bases, leaving 22 bases between them. Germline V gene lookup returns CDR1 KGHDR and CDR2 SFDVKD. CDR3 region: CATSDLLRAGADTQYF. In DNA, the CDR3 is TGTGCCACCTCAGACCTACTGAGGGCAGGGGCAGATACGCAGTATTTT.

The chain links TRBV10-3 to TRBJ2-5; 10 bases line up with TRBD2. The J segment lost 5 bases and the V segment lost 6 bases, leaving 3 bases of the junction unmatched. CDR3 size: 13 residues. CDR1 is ENHRY, CDR2 SYGVKD, per germline. CDR3 in amino acids: CAISPSGSETQYF. The DNA of the CDR3 is TGTGCCATCAGCCCTAGCGGGAGCGAGACCCAGTACTTC.

The chain combines TRBV10-1 with TRBJ1-4; TRBD1 agrees at 7 bases. With 2 bases clipped from V and 8 bases from J, the junction kept 5 bases outside the gene matches. Germline CDR1 and CDR2: WNHNN and SYGVQD (reference sequence). The CDR3 runs to 14 residues. The CDR3 DNA is TGCGCCAGCAGTGAGAGAACAGGGGACGAAAAACTGTTTTTT. This translates into CASSERTGDEKLFF.

The gene calls are TRBV28 and TRBJ1-4, with a tentative D call TRBD1 (5 bases). V was cut by 2 bases and J by 5 bases, with 15 bases left in between. CDR1 and CDR2 from the germline V gene are MDHEN and SYDVKM. The CDR3 is 16 amino acids. CDR3 in amino acids: CASSLGASGNNEKLFF. The CDR3 nucleotides read TGTGCCAGCAGTTTAGGCGCCTCAGGGAACAATGAAAAACTGTTTTTT. The entire variable domain, with the rest obtained from reference TRBV28 and TRBJ1-4, is as follows: DVKVTQSSRYLVKRTGEKVFLECVQDMDHENMFWYRQDPGLGLRLIYFSYDVKMKEKGDIPEGYSVSREKKERFSLILESASTNQTSMYLCASSLGASGNNEKLFFGSGTQLSVL.

V usage is TRBV29-1 and J usage is TRBJ2-3, with TRBD2 matching over 12 bases. Trimming removed 1 base from V and 0 bases from J; junction bases left unmatched: 8. CDR1 SQVTM and CDR2 ANQGSEA come from the germline V gene. The CDR3 has 18 amino acids. In DNA, the CDR3 is TGCAGCGTTGAAGTCCTAGCGGGGGGGGCCTCTAGCACAGATACGCAGTATTTT. Amino acids: CSVEVLAGGASSTDTQYF.

In this sample, this clone turned up many times. The chain couples TRBV19 to TRBJ2-1; the D is unclear. The CDR3 is 12 amino acids. Trimming took off 7 bases at V and 8 bases at J, with 12 bases between the two ends. Looked up from germline, CDR1 is LNHDA and CDR2 is SQIVND (reference sequence). Written as DNA, the CDR3 is TGTGCCAGTAACTCTTTCGGTGATGAGCAGTTCTTC. It yields the protein CASNSFGDEQFF.

The chain couples TRBV7-9 to TRBJ1-4; 7 nucleotides align to TRBD1. Unmatched junction bases numbered 1, after V lost 5 bases and J lost 4 bases. CDR3 length: 13 amino acids. Germline values: CDR1 SEHNR, CDR2 FQNEAQ (reference sequence). The CDR3 sequence is CASSRQGNEKLFF. CDR3 DNA sequence: TGTGCCAGCAGCCGACAGGGTAATGAAAAACTGTTTTTT.

The chain uses TRBV19 and TRBJ2-7; TRBD1 aligns across 8 bases. Looked up from germline, CDR1 is LNHDA and CDR2 is SQIVND (reference sequence). V was pared by 4 bases and J by 2 bases, with 7 bases of the junction left unmatched. CDR3 length: 15 amino acids. The CDR3 bases are TGTGCCAGTAGTACTAGCCGGGACAGGACCTACGAGCAGTACTTC. Amino acid sequence: CASSTSRDRTYEQYF.

The gene calls are TRBV6-6 and TRBJ2-5; D perhaps matches TRBD2 (6 bases). Germline values: CDR1 MNHNY, CDR2 SVGAGI (reference sequence). This CDR3 has 15 residues. V dropped 8 bases and J dropped 1 base, with 17 bases sitting between them. DNA for the CDR3: TGTGCCAGCCGTACGACTAGTCCCTCCCAAGAGACCCAGTACTTC. Translation gives CASRTTSPSQETQYF.

Notes on this clone: Other DNA sequences in the same sample also yield this CDR3. V and J are TRBV28 and TRBJ2-5; D perhaps matches TRBD2 (6 bases). The CDR3 spans 15 residues. Germline CDR1 reads MDHEN; CDR2 reads SYDVKM. Trimming shortened V by 2 bases and J by 4 bases, and 14 bases separated the two germline ends. CDR3 amino acids: CASSLNRAGRETQYF. The DNA for the CDR3 is TGTGCCAGCAGTTTAAATCGGGCCGGGAGAGAGACCCAGTACTTC.

This clone showed up just a few times. The chain links TRBV2 to TRBJ1-2; D is unresolved. This CDR3 is built from 14 residues. V dropped 8 bases and J dropped 4 bases, with 17 bases sitting between them. Per the germline V gene, CDR1 is SNHLY and CDR2 is FYNNEI. CDR3 in DNA: TGTGCCAGCGCTGAAAACCAGAGGGCCTATGGCTACACCTTC. Translation gives CASAENQRAYGYTF.

The chain couples TRBV2 to TRBJ2-7; 7 bases line up with TRBD1. This CDR3 comprises 13 residues. The J segment lost 11 bases and the V segment lost 6 bases, leaving 13 bases of the junction unmatched. Germline V gives CDR1 SNHLY, CDR2 FYNNEI. CDR3 nucleotide sequence: TGTGCCAGCAGCCTTGGACAGGTTCAGTTCGAGTACTTC. It translates to CASSLGQVQFEYF. The entire variable domain, with the rest obtained from reference TRBV2 and TRBJ2-7, is as follows: EPEVTQTPSHQVTQMGQEVILRCVPISNHLYFYWYRQILGQKVEFLVSFYNNEISEKSEIFDDQFSVERPDGSNFTLKIRSTKLEDSAMYFCASSLGQVQFEYFGPGTRLTVT.

CDR3 region: CASSFRQGAEKLFF. CDR3 DNA: TGCGCCAGCAGCTTCCGGCAGGGGGCTGAAAAACTGTTTTTT. The chain combines TRBV5-1 with TRBJ1-4; 8 nucleotides line up with TRBD1. The ends lost 2 bases at V and 7 bases at J; junction bases unmatched: 4. CDR1 and CDR2 from the germline V gene are SGHRS and YFSETQ. This CDR3 region has 14 residues.